This passage covers 22 T cell receptor beta chains from one sample sequenced in a study of patients and donors after allogeneic stem cell transplantation. TCRdb used MiXCR to reprocess the RT-PCR reads, holding one entry per CDR3 protein. This sample has hundreds of thousands of distinct CDR3 sequences, with 16% found just once. What was sequenced was blood, either unsorted or a sorted T cell fraction (not recorded which). All receptors come from a human donor who was either an allogeneic HSCT recipient or a stem cell or donor lymphocyte infusion donor (not recorded which). It is not recorded whose cells these are; they may come from a transplant donor.

There are many counts of this clonotype. The rearrangement uses TRBV9 and TRBJ2-3; D is ambiguous. The CDR3 runs 15 residues. The V and J ends lost 0 bases and 2 bases respectively, with 10 bases between them. Per germline, CDR1 SGDLS and CDR2 YYNGEE. This CDR3 is CASSVATGLTDTQYF. The CDR3 region has the DNA TGTGCCAGCAGCGTAGCTACGGGTCTCACAGATACGCAGTATTTT. Full variable domain (remainder filled in from reference TRBV9 and TRBJ2-3): DSGVTQTPKHLITATGQRVTLRCSPRSGDLSVYWYQQSLDQGLQFLIQYYNGEERAKGNILERFSAQQFPDLHSELNLSSLELGDSALYFCASSVATGLTDTQYFGPGTRLTVL.

The chain links TRBV9 to TRBJ2-3; weak D call: TRBD2 (5 bases). CDR1 is SGDLS, CDR2 YYNGEE, per germline. The V and J ends lost 4 bases and 4 bases respectively, with 13 bases between them. This CDR3 region has 14 residues. The CDR3 DNA sequence: TGTGCCAGCAGCTCCCGACGCGGGTCAGATACGCAGTATTTT. This translates into CASSSRRGSDTQYF.

The CDR3 loop is CASSLGQVNNEQFF. The CDR3 coding sequence is TGTGCCAGCAGCTTAGGCCAGGTAAACAATGAGCAGTTCTTC. The chain employs TRBV7-6 and TRBJ2-1; D is ambiguous. Per the germline V gene, CDR1 is SGHVS and CDR2 is FNYEAQ. Trimming took 1 base from V and 5 from J, leaving 9 bases between them. The CDR3 contains 14 residues.

This clonotype was observed many times. The chain couples TRBV29-1 to TRBJ2-1, with D possibly TRBD2 on 6 matching bases. CDR1 SQVTM and CDR2 ANQGSEA come from the germline V gene. This CDR3 region has 13 residues. V was cut by 6 bases and J by 2 bases, with 11 bases left in between. As DNA, the CDR3 is TGCAGCGTGCCGGGGGAGACCTACAATGAGCAGTTCTTC. As protein: CSVPGETYNEQFF.

This clonotype occurred a few times. This rearrangement joins TRBV29-1 to TRBJ2-3; D is uncertain. With 8 bases removed from V and 3 bases from J, the gap between germline ends came to 9 bases. The germline gives CDR1 SQVTM, CDR2 ANQGSEA. The CDR3 has 11 amino acids. CDR3 protein: CSIATTDTQYF. The CDR3, as DNA: TGCAGCATAGCAACTACAGATACGCAGTATTTT.

The J gene is TRBJ2-7, the V gene TRBV30, with unresolved D. Germline values: CDR1 GTSNPN, CDR2 SVGIG (reference sequence). CDR3 size: 11 residues. The ends were cut back, 3 bases at V and 3 bases at J, with 6 bases in the middle. For the CDR3, the DNA is TGTGCCTGGAGCGGAGACTACGAGCAGTACTTC. This gives the protein CAWSGDYEQYF.

Only a few counts were recorded for this clonotype. The gene calls are TRBV10-3 and TRBJ2-7; no reliable D call. Trimming stripped 2 bases from V and 6 bases from J, with 8 bases between. This CDR3 spans 12 amino acids. The germline V gene has CDR1 ENHRY and CDR2 SYGVKD. CDR3 nucleotide sequence: TGTGCCATCAGTGAGCAGGCCGGCGAGCAGTACTTC. This codes for CAISEQAGEQYF.

This clonotype has only a few counts. The chain uses TRBV7-6 and TRBJ2-1; the D gene could be TRBD1 or TRBD2 (5 bases each). Germline assignment: CDR1 SGHVS and CDR2 FNYEAQ. V lost 3 bases, J lost 4 bases, and 13 bases lay in between. This CDR3 is 15 amino acids long. The CDR3 region is CASSFRDGAYNEQFF. CDR3 in DNA: TGTGCCAGCAGCTTCCGGGACGGAGCATACAATGAGCAGTTCTTC.

A few counts support this clonotype. The chain employs TRBV18 and TRBJ2-7; 8 nucleotides match TRBD2. From germline, CDR1 is KGHSH and CDR2 LQKENI. CDR3 length: 14 residues. Unmatched junction bases numbered 3, after V lost 3 bases and J lost 2 bases. The CDR3, as DNA: TGTGCCAGCTCACCCACTAGCGGTCCCTACGAGCAGTACTTC. Its protein is CASSPTSGPYEQYF.

The V gene is TRBV11-2, the J gene TRBJ2-7; 7 bases align to TRBD2. The V gene end was trimmed by 5 bases and the J gene end by 2 bases; junction bases not matched to a gene: 9. The CDR3 spans 15 residues. Germline V gene lookup returns CDR1 SGHAT and CDR2 FQNNGV. The CDR3 sequence: CASSPDAGETYEQYF. CDR3 nucleotide sequence: TGTGCCAGCAGCCCTGACGCGGGAGAAACCTACGAGCAGTACTTC.

At least ten counts were recorded for this clonotype. The chain is built from TRBV16 and TRBJ2-4, with D maybe TRBD1 (5 bases). This CDR3 is built from 18 residues. V lost 0 bases and J lost 0, with 15 bases in between. CDR1 KGHSY and CDR2 FQNENV come from the germline V gene. The CDR3 DNA reads as TGTGCCAGCAGCCAATCTACAGGTGTCCTACTAGCCAAAAACATTCAGTACTTC. Protein sequence: CASSQSTGVLLAKNIQYF.

CDR3 loop: CATSDPGKTQYF. The CDR3 DNA reads TGTGCCACCAGTGACCCGGGAAAGACCCAGTACTTC. The V gene is TRBV24-1, the J gene TRBJ2-5; D may be TRBD2 (5 bases). From germline, CDR1 is KGHDR and CDR2 SFDVKD. This CDR3 is 12 amino acids long. Trimming shortened V by 4 bases and J by 6 bases, and 8 bases separated the two germline ends.

The chain recombines TRBV24-1 with TRBJ2-4; possibly TRBD1 for D (6 bases). V was clipped by 4 bases and J by 6 bases, with 12 bases between them. The CDR3 loop spans 14 amino acids. Per germline, CDR1 KGHDR and CDR2 SFDVKD. The chain's CDR3 is CATSEGTNINIQYF. For the CDR3, the DNA is TGTGCCACCAGTGAAGGGACAAACATAAACATTCAGTACTTC.

This chain links TRBV12-3 or TRBV12-4 with TRBJ2-7, with D perhaps being TRBD1 or TRBD2 (5 bases each). V was pared by 1 base and J by 9 bases, with 16 bases between. The CDR3 is 14 amino acids. The CDR3, as DNA: TGTGCCAGCAGTTTAGGGGGCGGTGGAGGCGGGCAGTACTTC. Translating it yields CASSLGGGGGGQYF.

This clonotype occurred a few times. This rearrangement joins TRBV10-3 to TRBJ2-5; 8 positions match TRBD1. Germline loops: CDR1 ENHRY, CDR2 SYGVKD. The J segment lost 4 bases and the V segment lost 6 bases, leaving 4 bases of the junction unmatched. This CDR3 has 13 residues. Here the CDR3 reads CAIRQGAGETQYF. Here the CDR3 DNA reads TGTGCCATCAGGCAGGGGGCGGGAGAGACCCAGTACTTC.

This clonotype was detected only a few times. The rearrangement links TRBV6-1 to TRBJ1-4, with TRBD1 matching over 8 bases. V was clipped by 6 bases and J by 3 bases; unmatched bases: 3. CDR3 length equals 14 residues. Germline CDR1 and CDR2: MNHNS and SASEGT. CDR3 nucleotide sequence: TGTGCCAGCAGACCGGGACAGGCTAATGAAAAACTGTTTTTT. It translates to CASRPGQANEKLFF.

The chain carries TRBV4-3 and TRBJ2-1, with D possibly being TRBD1 (6 bases). Trimming stripped 4 bases from V and 2 bases from J, with 15 bases between. The CDR3 length is 16 residues. CDR1 is LGHNA, CDR2 YSLEER, per germline. CDR3 region: CASSRGGLEPYNEQFF. In DNA, the CDR3 is TGCGCCAGCAGCCGAGGGGGTCTAGAGCCCTACAATGAGCAGTTCTTC.

The sample holds many counts of this clonotype. The V call is TRBV4-1, the J call TRBJ1-1; possibly TRBD1 for D (6 bases). The CDR3 has 15 residues. Germline values: CDR1 MGHRA, CDR2 YSYEKL. Trimming took 0 bases from V and 3 from J, leaving 11 bases between them. The CDR3 DNA reads TGCGCCAGCAGCCAAGAGGGGGCGGCGCACACTGAAGCTTTCTTT. It yields the protein CASSQEGAAHTEAFF.

The chain carries TRBV29-1 and TRBJ2-5; D possibly uses TRBD1 or TRBD2 (5 bases each). CDR3 length: 14 amino acids. With 4 bases removed from V and 4 bases from J, the gap between germline ends came to 16 bases. Germline assignment: CDR1 SQVTM and CDR2 ANQGSEA. Here the CDR3 reads CSVVSGSGGETQYF. The CDR3, as DNA: TGCAGCGTTGTCAGCGGTAGTGGGGGAGAGACCCAGTACTTC.

The CDR3 spells CATSRGGQIGPLNEKLFF. In DNA, the CDR3 is TGTGCCACCAGCAGAGGCGGACAGATTGGTCCTCTTAATGAAAAACTGTTTTTT. The chain couples TRBV15 to TRBJ1-4, with D tentatively TRBD1 (6 bases). V was shortened by 1 base and J by 4 bases, with 19 bases between the two germline ends. CDR3 length equals 18 residues. Germline CDR1 LNHNV, CDR2 YYDKDF (reference sequence).

This clonotype was counted between two and nine times. The chain uses TRBV5-1 and TRBJ2-5, with 7 bases identical to TRBD2. Germline V lookup: CDR1 SGHRS, CDR2 YFSETQ. The CDR3 extends over 14 amino acids. V was clipped by 1 base and J by 5 bases; unmatched bases: 5. The CDR3 protein is CASSLQLARETQYF. In DNA form, the CDR3 reads TGCGCCAGCAGCTTGCAACTAGCGCGGGAGACCCAGTACTTC.

This clonotype has a handful of counts. V and J are TRBV29-1 and TRBJ2-5, with D unresolved. There are 11 residues in the CDR3. Germline-derived CDR1 and CDR2 are SQVTM and ANQGSEA. Trimming removed 5 bases from V and 7 bases from J, with 11 bases in between. The CDR3 region has the DNA TGCAGCGTTCCTGAGCTGGGGACCCAGTACTTC. It is translated as CSVPELGTQYF.